The present TCR beta chain was sequenced within a study of T cells after yellow fever vaccination. TCRdb itself ran the 5' RACE reads through MiXCR, one entry per CDR3 protein. The sample consists of about 85,000 distinct CDR3 sequences, less than 15% of them appearing once. Study-level results: By day 5 rather than day 15, the secondary response had peaked, though it was weaker. Among primary-vaccination clones, most reappeared after the booster, at around 97% for CD4 and roughly 90% for CD8. Abundant clonotypes from the bulk population could get into FACS-sorted repertoires as contaminants.

The germline V gene encodes CDR1 MDHEN and CDR2 SYDVKM. V was clipped by 3 bases and J by 1 base, with 14 bases between them. The CDR3 runs 16 residues. The chain links TRBV28 to TRBJ2-3; no clear D gene. The clonotype originates from a man between 18 and 35 years old who received the YFV17D yellow fever vaccine. This sample comprised CD8+ T cells not binding an NS4B(214-222) dextramer, sorted from PBMCs, obtained about 21 days after the first yellow fever vaccination. CDR3 in amino acids: CASSFVSVRGTDTQYF. Written as DNA, the CDR3 is TGTGCCAGCAGTTTTGTCTCAGTTCGGGGCACAGATACGCAGTATTTT.